Below, 30 T cell receptor beta chains from the same sample are listed, as sequenced in a study of cytomegalovirus exposure and HLA in healthy donors. The study ran its PCR with 60 Vbeta and 13 Jbeta primers. The assay was immunoSEQ multiplex PCR, and TCRdb's table has in-frame clones only and misses some. The profile shows some 100,000 clones, approximately 68% of them singletons. The material sequenced was PBMCs. Receptor source: a woman under 30 in good health and CMV-seropositive.

The rearrangement uses TRBV15 and TRBJ2-1, with D perhaps TRBD2 (7 bases). Germline V gene data show CDR1 as LNHNV and CDR2 as YYDKDF (reference sequence). With 1 base removed from V and 8 bases from J, the gap between germline ends came to 21 bases. CDR3 length: 17 amino acids. Here the CDR3 reads CATSRAPVWGGIDEQFF. The DNA of the CDR3 is TGTGCCACCAGCAGAGCTCCCGTTTGGGGGGGCATAGATGAGCAGTTCTTC.

The chain combines TRBV19 with TRBJ2-7; possibly TRBD1 for D (6 bases). The CDR3 has 11 residues. Trimming stripped 7 bases from V and 5 bases from J, with 9 bases between. From germline, CDR1 is LNHDA and CDR2 SQIVND (reference sequence). The CDR3 nucleotides read TGTGCCAGTATGAGGGGGAACGAGCAGTACTTC. It encodes CASMRGNEQYF.

The chain uses TRBV6-5 and TRBJ2-5, with 9 bases fitting TRBD1. This CDR3 contains 16 residues. J was trimmed by 7 bases and V by 0 bases; bases with no gene match: 9. Germline values: CDR1 MNHEY, CDR2 SVGAGI. The CDR3 region has the DNA TGTGCCAGCAGTTACTCCGGGACAGGGAGTTTAATGACCCAGTACTTC. Translating gives CASSYSGTGSLMTQYF.

The rearrangement uses TRBV29-1 and TRBJ1-1, with a tentative D call TRBD1 (5 bases). Germline assignment: CDR1 SQVTM and CDR2 ANQGSEA. The V and J ends lost 5 bases and 8 bases respectively, with 12 bases between them. The CDR3 runs 11 residues. CDR3 residues: CSVPRGTEAFF. As DNA, the CDR3 is TGCAGCGTTCCGCGGGGGACCGAAGCTTTCTTT. The full variable domain, rest sourced from reference TRBV29-1 and TRBJ1-1, is SAVISQKPSRDICQRGTSLTIQCQVDSQVTMMFWYRQQPGQSLTLIATANQGSEATYESGFVIDKFPISRPNLTFSTLTVSNMSPEDSSIYLCSVPRGTEAFFGQGTRLTVV.

Notes on this clone: Other DNA sequences in this specimen translate into the identical CDR3. This rearrangement joins TRBV28 to TRBJ2-7; 10 bases line up with TRBD1. The junction had 2 bases not matched to a gene; V was cut back by 6 bases and J by 3 bases. Germline V CDR1 and CDR2: MDHEN, SYDVKM. The CDR3 spans 13 residues. CDR3 bases: TGTGCCAGCAGGACAGGGGGCAGCTACGAGCAGTACTTC. Amino acid sequence: CASRTGGSYEQYF.

CDR3 sequence: CAISEGQYEQYF. DNA of the CDR3: TGTGCCATCAGTGAGGGACAGTACGAGCAGTACTTC. This chain joins TRBV10-3 and TRBJ2-7; the D gene is possibly TRBD1 (6 bases). The germline gives CDR1 ENHRY, CDR2 SYGVKD. There are 12 residues in the CDR3. Trimming removed 2 bases at V and 4 bases at J, with 6 bases between.

CDR3 sequence (DNA): TGTGCCAGCAGCAAGGTCCCCGCGGGGGGTAAGTCCATAGATACGCAGTATTTT. It encodes CASSKVPAGGKSIDTQYF. The chain joins TRBV21-1 to TRBJ2-3; the tabulated D call, TRBD2, remains unverified against the DNA. TRBV21-1 has pseudogene status. CDR3 length: 18 residues.

This clone was recorded a few times. The chain combines TRBV5-1 with TRBJ2-5, with D perhaps matching TRBD2 (7 bases). CDR1 is SGHRS and CDR2 is YFSETQ in the germline V gene. The V end was cut by 0 bases, the J end by 2 bases, with 11 bases between. The CDR3 is 15 residues long. The CDR3: CASSLGGGDQETQYF. In DNA, the CDR3 is TGCGCCAGCAGCTTGGGAGGGGGGGATCAAGAGACCCAGTACTTC. Looking up the rest from reference TRBV5-1 and TRBJ2-5 gives the full variable domain: KAGVTQTPRYLIKTRGQQVTLSCSPISGHRSVSWYQQTPGQGLQFLFEYFSETQRNKGNFPGRFSGRQFSNSRSEMNVSTLELGDSALYLCASSLGGGDQETQYFGPGTRLLVL.

CDR3 nucleotides: TGTGCCAGCAGCTTGGGGGACTATGAGCAGTTCTTC. As protein: CASSLGDYEQFF. The gene calls are TRBV7-9 and TRBJ2-1; possible D gene TRBD2, 6 bases. Deletions cut 3 bases from V and 8 bases from J, with 8 bases between. Germline V gives CDR1 SEHNR, CDR2 FQNEAQ (reference sequence). The length of the CDR3 is 12 residues.

This clone was seen only a few times. The rearrangement uses TRBV10-3 and TRBJ2-1, with D perhaps matching TRBD2 (6 bases). The CDR3 is made up of 15 amino acids. Trimming shortened V by 6 bases and J by 3 bases, and 15 bases separated the two germline ends. The germline gives CDR1 ENHRY, CDR2 SYGVKD. In DNA, the CDR3 is TGTGCCATCAGACTCTCGGGAGTGAACTACAATGAGCAGTTCTTC. It specifies CAIRLSGVNYNEQFF.

The rearrangement links TRBV30 to TRBJ2-3; D may be TRBD2 (5 bases). Germline CDR1 reads GTSNPN; CDR2 reads SVGIG (reference sequence). Trimming took 0 bases from V and 2 from J, leaving 12 bases between them. This CDR3 is built from 15 residues. The CDR3: CAWSVVLAFTDTQYF. CDR3 sequence (DNA): TGTGCCTGGAGTGTAGTCCTAGCCTTCACAGATACGCAGTATTTT.

J is TRBJ2-2 and V is TRBV2; TRBD1 agrees at 8 bases. The CDR3 length is 16 residues. J was trimmed by 3 bases and V by 3 bases; bases with no gene match: 6. In germline, CDR1 is SNHLY, CDR2 FYNNEI. CDR3 loop: CASSETGVRDTGELFF. CDR3 nucleotides: TGTGCCAGCAGTGAGACAGGGGTGAGGGACACCGGGGAGCTGTTTTTT.

V gene TRBV7-7 combines with J gene TRBJ2-5; 9 bases agree with TRBD2. V lost 1 base, J lost 2 bases, and 8 bases stayed unmatched. CDR3 length equals 17 residues. CDR1 and CDR2 (germline): SSHAT, FNYEAQ (reference sequence). This CDR3 is CASSLGLAGRGQETQYF. The CDR3 nucleotides read TGTGCCAGCAGCTTAGGGCTAGCGGGAAGGGGGCAAGAGACCCAGTACTTC.

The V and J genes are TRBV18 and TRBJ1-1, with TRBD1 identical over 7 bases. With V trimmed by 1 base and J by 5 bases, 1 base remained unmatched. The germline V gene has CDR1 KGHSH and CDR2 LQKENI. CDR3 length equals 13 residues. CDR3 region: CASSPRGQTEAFF. The CDR3, as DNA: TGTGCCAGCTCACCACGGGGACAGACTGAAGCTTTCTTT.

The gene calls are TRBV6-4 and TRBJ2-3; possibly TRBD2 for D (5 bases). With 7 bases removed from V and 4 bases from J, the gap between germline ends came to 15 bases. Germline V CDR1 and CDR2: MRHNA, SNTAGT. The CDR3 runs 14 residues. In DNA, the CDR3 is TGTGCCAGCAAGGGCGGGCGAGAGGCAGATACGCAGTATTTT. Its translation: CASKGGREADTQYF.

The chain is built from TRBV18 and TRBJ2-7; 7 bases are a match to TRBD1. Trimming took 3 bases from V and 4 from J; bases not matched to a gene: 6. Germline CDR1 is KGHSH and CDR2 is LQKENI. This CDR3 is 14 amino acids long. CDR3 sequence reads: CASSPHNRGYEQYF. DNA of the CDR3: TGTGCCAGCTCACCCCACAACAGGGGATACGAGCAGTACTTC.

The chain has TRBV29-1 and TRBJ1-4; tentatively, D is TRBD1 (5 bases). V was shortened by 0 bases and J by 6 bases, with 11 bases between the two germline ends. CDR3 size: 14 residues. In germline, CDR1 is SQVTM, CDR2 ANQGSEA. CDR3 bases: TGCAGCGTTGAAGAAAGCGGGGCTCATGAAAAACTGTTTTTT. It translates to CSVEESGAHEKLFF.

V and J are TRBV18 and TRBJ1-2, with D perhaps matching TRBD1 (6 bases). V was cut by 3 bases and J by 4 bases, with 9 bases left in between. The germline V gene encodes CDR1 KGHSH and CDR2 LQKENI. The CDR3 totals 13 residues. The DNA of the CDR3 is TGTGCCAGCTCACCGGACAGCTCCTATGGCTACACCTTC. It translates to CASSPDSSYGYTF.

The gene calls are TRBV15 and TRBJ2-2; TRBD2 agrees at 10 bases. CDR1 is LNHNV and CDR2 is YYDKDF in the germline V gene (reference sequence). With V trimmed by 0 bases and J by 0 bases, 10 bases remained unmatched. The CDR3 covers 20 residues. CDR3 in DNA: TGTGCCACCAGCAGAGATGGGCTAGCGGGAGCTGCTCCGAACACCGGGGAGCTGTTTTTT. Translation gives CATSRDGLAGAAPNTGELFF.

V usage is TRBV6-1 and J usage is TRBJ1-2; D remains unclear. The CDR3 has 14 amino acids. The V and J ends lost 5 bases and 9 bases respectively, with 19 bases between them. The V gene's germline CDR1 is MNHNS and CDR2 SASEGT. The chain's CDR3 is CASSSPYREGSYTF. CDR3 coding DNA: TGTGCCAGCAGTTCGCCCTATCGGGAAGGTAGCTACACCTTC.

V usage is TRBV5-1 and J usage is TRBJ2-1; 14 bases are a match to TRBD2. The CDR3 extends over 15 amino acids. Germline loops: CDR1 SGHRS, CDR2 YFSETQ. J gave up 9 bases and V 4 bases, and 6 bases lay outside the gene matches. The chain's CDR3 is CASSGGLAGETEQFF. For the CDR3, the DNA is TGCGCCAGCAGCGGGGGACTAGCGGGAGAAACTGAGCAGTTCTTC.

This clone appeared once. This chain links TRBV19 with TRBJ2-1; 12 positions match TRBD2. V lost 0 bases to trimming and J lost 6 bases; unmatched junction nucleotides: 3. This CDR3 spans 16 amino acids. Germline assignment: CDR1 LNHDA and CDR2 SQIVND (reference sequence). CDR3 nucleotides: TGTGCCAGTAGTATAGATCTACTAGCGGGAGGCAATGAGCAGTTCTTC. Amino acids: CASSIDLLAGGNEQFF.

The chain carries TRBV7-8 and TRBJ2-7; the match to TRBD2 covers 7 bases. The CDR3 extends over 16 amino acids. With 5 bases clipped from V and 5 bases from J, the junction kept 15 bases outside the gene matches. The germline gives CDR1 SGHVS, CDR2 FQNEAQ. In DNA, the CDR3 is TGTGCCAGCAGCCGGGAGTTGTGGGAGGGCCGCCACGAGCAGTACTTC. This sequence encodes CASSRELWEGRHEQYF. The full variable domain, completed using reference TRBV7-8 and TRBJ2-7, is GAGVSQSPRYKVAKRGQDVALRCDPISGHVSLFWYQQALGQGPEFLTYFQNEAQLDKSGLPSDRFFAERPEGSVSTLKIQRTQQEDSAVYLCASSRELWEGRHEQYFGPGTRLTVT.

In this sample, this clone turned up a few times. The V gene is TRBV28, the J gene TRBJ1-3; weak D call: TRBD1 (5 bases). In germline, CDR1 is MDHEN, CDR2 SYDVKM. The CDR3 is 16 amino acids. The germline V and J ends were trimmed by 2 bases and 0 bases, with 11 bases remaining between them. CDR3 nucleotide sequence: TGTGCCAGCAGTTTAGCCAGGGACTACTCTGGAAACACCATATATTTT. It codes for CASSLARDYSGNTIYF. The complete variable domain, with remaining parts taken from reference TRBV28 and TRBJ1-3, reads DVKVTQSSRYLVKRTGEKVFLECVQDMDHENMFWYRQDPGLGLRLIYFSYDVKMKEKGDIPEGYSVSREKKERFSLILESASTNQTSMYLCASSLARDYSGNTIYFGEGSWLTVV.

This clone was observed a single time. This rearrangement joins TRBV4-1 to TRBJ2-5, with TRBD1 matching over 7 bases. Losses at the gene ends were 4 bases for V and 0 bases for J; bases not matched to a gene: 5. The CDR3 covers 15 residues. Germline V gene sequence: CDR1 MGHRA, CDR2 YSYEKL. The CDR3 region is CASSPLGQDQETQYF. The CDR3, as DNA: TGCGCCAGCAGCCCCCTCGGACAGGACCAAGAGACCCAGTACTTC.

V and J are TRBV7-3 and TRBJ2-1, with 12 bases identical to TRBD2. The length of the CDR3 is 14 residues. V was pared by 5 bases and J by 7 bases, with 3 bases of the junction left unmatched. Germline V gene data show CDR1 as SGHTA and CDR2 as FQGTGA. The CDR3 loop reads CASSIGLAGNEQFF. The CDR3 DNA is TGTGCCAGCAGCATCGGACTAGCGGGAAATGAGCAGTTCTTC. Full variable domain (missing parts from reference TRBV7-3 and TRBJ2-1): GAGVSQTPSNKVTEKGKYVELRCDPISGHTALYWYRQSLGQGPEFLIYFQGTGAADDSGLPNDRFFAVRPEGSVSTLKIQRTERGDSAVYLCASSIGLAGNEQFFGPGTRLTVL.

The DNA for the CDR3 is TGTGCCAGCAGGTTGGGGCGGATGGGTGAAAAACTGTTTTTT. Translation: CASRLGRMGEKLFF. The chain uses TRBV6-5 and TRBJ1-4; D might be TRBD1 (5 bases). V lost 6 bases and J 7 bases, leaving 15 bases between the germline ends. CDR1 is MNHEY and CDR2 is SVGAGI in the germline V gene. The CDR3 totals 14 residues.

In the case of this clone: The CDR3 does not close with the conserved phenylalanine or tryptophan, likely indicating a read error. No DNA is shown, since the ends of the CDR3 on it are uncertain; the CDR3 is the one TCRdb lists. The chain links TRBV5-1 to TRBJ2-7; the listed D gene, TRBD2, was not tested against the DNA. Germline lookup yields CDR1 SGHRS and CDR2 YFSETQ. Counting both end residues, the CDR3 totals 12 amino acids. CDR3 loop: CASSLVGLGLTL.

A few counts support this clone. The chain combines TRBV5-1 with TRBJ2-5; 8 bases agree with TRBD2. J lost 4 bases, V lost 0 bases, and 2 bases had no gene match. The CDR3 sequence is 14 residues long. Germline V gene sequence: CDR1 SGHRS, CDR2 YFSETQ. CDR3 nucleotides: TGCGCCAGCAGCTTGGCCGGGACTAGAGAGACCCAGTACTTC. Protein product: CASSLAGTRETQYF. The full variable domain, with the rest looked up from reference TRBV5-1 and TRBJ2-5, is KAGVTQTPRYLIKTRGQQVTLSCSPISGHRSVSWYQQTPGQGLQFLFEYFSETQRNKGNFPGRFSGRQFSNSRSEMNVSTLELGDSALYLCASSLAGTRETQYFGPGTRLLVL.

This rearrangement joins TRBV4-2 to TRBJ2-1; 7 bases match TRBD2. V dropped 1 base and J dropped 6; count of bases not matched to a gene: 6. This CDR3 has 15 residues. Germline values: CDR1 LGHNA, CDR2 YNFKEQ. CDR3 in amino acids: CASSQALTSLNEQFF. The CDR3, as DNA: TGTGCCAGCAGCCAAGCCTTGACTAGCCTCAATGAGCAGTTCTTC.